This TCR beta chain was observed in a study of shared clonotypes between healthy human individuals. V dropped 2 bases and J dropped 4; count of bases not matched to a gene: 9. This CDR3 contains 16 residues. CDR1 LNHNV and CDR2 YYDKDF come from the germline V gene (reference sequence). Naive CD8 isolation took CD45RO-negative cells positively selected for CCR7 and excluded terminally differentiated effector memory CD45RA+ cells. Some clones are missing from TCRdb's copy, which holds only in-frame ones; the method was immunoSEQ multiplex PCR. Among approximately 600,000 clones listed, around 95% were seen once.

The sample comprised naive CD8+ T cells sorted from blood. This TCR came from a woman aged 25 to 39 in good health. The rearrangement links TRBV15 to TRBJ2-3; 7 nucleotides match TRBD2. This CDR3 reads CATSRLGAGVADTQYF. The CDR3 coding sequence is TGTGCCACCAGCAGACTTGGGGCGGGAGTAGCAGATACGCAGTATTTT.